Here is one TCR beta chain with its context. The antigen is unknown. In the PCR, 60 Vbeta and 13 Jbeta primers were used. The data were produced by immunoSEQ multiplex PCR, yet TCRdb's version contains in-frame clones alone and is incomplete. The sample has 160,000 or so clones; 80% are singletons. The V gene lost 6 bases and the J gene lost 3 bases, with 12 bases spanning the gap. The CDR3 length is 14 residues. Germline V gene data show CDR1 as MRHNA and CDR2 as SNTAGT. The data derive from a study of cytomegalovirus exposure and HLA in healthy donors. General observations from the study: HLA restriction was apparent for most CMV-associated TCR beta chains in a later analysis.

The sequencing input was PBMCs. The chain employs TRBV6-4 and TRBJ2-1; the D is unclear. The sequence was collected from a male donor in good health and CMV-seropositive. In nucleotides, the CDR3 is TGTGCCAGCAGGCCCTTTTCCTACTACAATGAGCAGTTCTTC. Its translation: CASRPFSYYNEQFF.